Listed here are 9 T cell receptor beta chains from one sample, sequenced in a study of blood T cell repertoires in COVID-19. The repertoire was sequenced with immunoSEQ multiplex PCR; TCRdb's copy has only in-frame clones and lacks some. The top ten hold around 4.7% of the sample, which has about 84,000 clones, roughly 95% seen once. The sample taken for sequencing was peripheral blood. The receptor source for this set is a human donor with active COVID-19. The donor label of this sample is uncertain.

This chain links TRBV12-3 or TRBV12-4 with TRBJ1-1, with TRBD1 matching over 7 bases. CDR3 length: 13 amino acids. Trimming removed 1 base from V and 10 bases from J; junction bases left unmatched: 6. CDR3 sequence reads: CASSLGQGDGAFF. The DNA of the CDR3 is TGTGCCAGCAGTTTAGGACAGGGCGATGGAGCTTTCTTT.

V gene TRBV10-1 combines with J gene TRBJ2-3, with D possibly TRBD1 on 5 matching bases. This CDR3 spans 14 amino acids. V was shortened by 0 bases and J by 8 bases, with 12 bases between the two germline ends. The germline CDR1 and CDR2 sequences are WNHNN and SYGVQD (reference sequence). The CDR3 region has the DNA TGCGCCAGCAGTGAGTCGACAGTTTCCTTTACGCAGTATTTT. As protein: CASSESTVSFTQYF.

This rearrangement joins TRBV4-2 to TRBJ2-1; 15 nucleotides line up with TRBD2. Germline CDR1 reads LGHNA; CDR2 reads YNFKEQ. The CDR3 covers 17 residues. Germline trimming cut 1 base from V and 5 bases from J; bases unmatched to any gene: 3. The CDR3 here is CASSQGTSGGADNEQFF. The CDR3 DNA follows: TGTGCCAGCAGCCAAGGGACTAGCGGGGGGGCGGACAATGAGCAGTTCTTC.

The chain links TRBV14 to TRBJ1-2; the D gene is possibly TRBD1 (5 bases). CDR3 length: 19 residues. Germline V gives CDR1 SGHDN, CDR2 FVKESK. Trimming removed 1 base at V and 5 bases at J, with 26 bases between. The CDR3 sequence: CASSQVPVTNGGRYYGYTF. The CDR3 DNA reads TGTGCCAGCAGCCAAGTCCCGGTTACGAACGGGGGGAGATATTATGGCTACACCTTC.

This chain's CDR3 is CASSPPGRGTYEQYF. For the CDR3, the DNA is TGTGCCAGCAGCCCTCCGGGCAGGGGGACCTACGAGCAGTACTTC. The chain is built from TRBV11-3 and TRBJ2-7, with TRBD1 matching over 7 bases. Germline V CDR1 and CDR2: SGHNT, YENEEA. The CDR3 spans 15 residues. The V gene end was trimmed by 5 bases and the J gene end by 2 bases; junction bases not matched to a gene: 9.

CDR3 coding DNA: TGCGCCAGCAGCCAAGCCCCCGGGAGGGCCCGAACCTACGAGCAGTACTTC. This translates into CASSQAPGRARTYEQYF. The chain recombines TRBV4-1 with TRBJ2-7; TRBD2 agrees at 8 bases. Germline V gene sequence: CDR1 MGHRA, CDR2 YSYEKL. Trimming cost V 1 base and J 2 bases; bases outside gene matches: 10. The CDR3 contains 17 residues.

This rearrangement joins TRBV7-9 to TRBJ1-4; maybe TRBD1 (5 bases). The germline V and J ends were trimmed by 4 bases and 8 bases, with 23 bases remaining between them. CDR1 SEHNR and CDR2 FQNEAQ come from the germline V gene (reference sequence). This CDR3 has 17 residues. CDR3 protein: CASSSRPAREVGEKLFF. The CDR3, as DNA: TGTGCCAGCAGCTCTCGACCCGCCAGGGAGGTTGGCGAAAAACTGTTTTTT. The entire variable domain, with the rest obtained from reference TRBV7-9 and TRBJ1-4, is as follows: DTGVSQNPRHKITKRGQNVTFRCDPISEHNRLYWYRQTLGQGPEFLTYFQNEAQLEKSRLLSDRFSAERPKGSFSTLEIQRTEQGDSAMYLCASSSRPAREVGEKLFFGSGTQLSVL.

This rearrangement joins TRBV9 to TRBJ2-2, with D maybe TRBD2 (5 bases). CDR1 SGDLS and CDR2 YYNGEE come from the germline V gene. Trimming stripped 6 bases from V and 2 bases from J, with 14 bases between. This CDR3 has 15 residues. The CDR3 is CASKVGDPNTGELFF. As DNA, the CDR3 is TGTGCCAGCAAGGTGGGAGATCCTAACACCGGGGAGCTGTTTTTT. The full variable domain, in which reference TRBV9 and TRBJ2-2 provide the parts outside the CDR3, is DSGVTQTPKHLITATGQRVTLRCSPRSGDLSVYWYQQSLDQGLQFLIQYYNGEERAKGNILERFSAQQFPDLHSELNLSSLELGDSALYFCASKVGDPNTGELFFGEGSRLTVL.

The chain's CDR3 is CASTQGGFTGELFF. The CDR3, as DNA: TGTGCCAGTACCCAGGGGGGCTTCACCGGGGAGCTGTTTTTT. The chain couples TRBV19 to TRBJ2-2; a possible D gene is TRBD1 (7 bases). This CDR3 region has 14 residues. V was pared by 7 bases and J by 4 bases, with 13 bases between. Germline V gives CDR1 LNHDA, CDR2 SQIVND (reference sequence).